Listed below are T cell receptor beta chains from one sample, sequenced in a study of blood T cells in healthy people across ages. One entry per CDR3 protein results from TCRdb running MiXCR on the 5' RACE reads. The sample has 1,300,000 or so distinct CDR3 sequences; roughly 64% are singletons. Sequenced input: blood. These receptor sequences come from a young man in good health. CDR3s include the opening cysteine and the closing phenylalanine or tryptophan. The D gene is left open where the match is weak. Some rows have no size entry. The others give once, few or many, or a class for an expanded clone.

v_call	clone_size	d_call	j_call	cdr3_aa	cdr3_nt
TRBV29-1	-	-	TRBJ2-4	CSAGGRAKNIQYF	TGCAGCGCCGGGGGCCGAGCCAAAAACATTCAGTACTTC
TRBV20-1	few	-	TRBJ2-4	CSASPPASGAKNIQYF	TGCAGTGCTAGCCCCCCCGCCTCGGGTGCCAAAAACATTCAGTACTTC
TRBV29-1	few	-	TRBJ2-7	CSVVMTDSYNYEQYF	TGCAGCGTTGTAATGACAGACTCCTACAACTACGAGCAGTACTTC
TRBV9	few	-	TRBJ2-5	CASSVRWGEETQYF	TGTGCCAGCAGCGTACGGTGGGGCGAAGAGACCCAGTACTTC
TRBV10-3	-	-	TRBJ2-3	CAISESSPGAGTDTRYF	TGTGCCATCAGTGAGTCGAGTCCGGGGGCCGGCACAGATACGCGGTATTTT
TRBV28	-	TRBD1	TRBJ2-7	CASSLGQVAPTYEQYF	TGTGCCAGCAGTTTGGGACAGGTGGCCCCGACCTACGAGCAGTACTTC
TRBV7-2	once	TRBD1	TRBJ1-4	CASSPQTGSNEKLFF	TGTGCCAGCAGCCCACAGACAGGGTCTAATGAAAAACTGTTTTTT
TRBV14	-	-	TRBJ2-7	CASSHRRTTHYEQYF	TGTGCCAGCAGCCATCGACGGACAACCCATTACGAGCAGTACTTC
TRBV9	few	TRBD2	TRBJ2-3	CASSFSTSGLTDTQYF	TGTGCCAGCAGCTTTTCGACTAGCGGTCTCACAGATACGCAGTATTTT
TRBV10-3	few	TRBD1	TRBJ2-7	CAIRQGNREQYF	TGTGCCATCAGACAGGGGAACCGCGAGCAGTACTTC
TRBV4-1	many	TRBD1	TRBJ2-7	CASSPRDSSYEQYF	TGTGCCAGCAGTCCTAGGGACAGCTCCTACGAGCAGTACTTC
TRBV20-1	few	-	TRBJ2-5	CSAGHVQETQYF	TGCAGTGCCGGACATGTTCAAGAGACCCAGTACTTC
TRBV29-1	-	TRBD1	TRBJ1-1	CSVTGATEAFF	TGCAGCGTTACAGGGGCCACTGAAGCTTTCTTT
TRBV4-1	few	TRBD2	TRBJ2-1	CASTLEPGGYEQFF	TGCGCCAGCACCCTAGAACCCGGGGGGTATGAGCAGTTCTTC
TRBV10-3	few	TRBD2	TRBJ2-7	CATKSSGIAEQYF	TGTGCCACAAAAAGTAGCGGGATTGCCGAGCAGTACTTC